One and the same sample provided the 31 T cell receptor beta chains below, sequenced in a study of neurological immune-mediated disorders. TCRdb independently ran MiXCR on the 5' RACE reads; one entry per CDR3 protein. The data show 50,000 to 60,000 distinct CDR3 sequences, with over 3.5% seen just once and 1.9% held by the top ten. The specimen was CD4+ T cells from blood. These receptors originate from a woman aged 40 to 50 with multiple sclerosis.

This clonotype was counted a few times. This rearrangement joins TRBV7-2 to TRBJ1-5, with 9 bases identical to TRBD1. The V segment lost 5 bases and the J segment 4 bases; nucleotides outside the gene matches: 6. CDR3 length: 15 amino acids. Germline V gives CDR1 SGHTA, CDR2 FQGNSA. CDR3 DNA: TGTGCCAGCAGCCCGCCGGGACAGGGAAATCAGCCCCAGCATTTT. Translating gives CASSPPGQGNQPQHF.

This clonotype was seen at least ten times. V gene TRBV3-1 combines with J gene TRBJ2-1; D remains unclear. The CDR3 runs 16 residues. The V gene's germline CDR1 is LGHDT and CDR2 YNNKEL (reference sequence). The V and J ends lost 0 bases and 0 bases respectively, with 9 bases between them. CDR3 coding DNA: TGTGCCAGCAGCCAAGATCCCTTACGCTCCTACAATGAGCAGTTCTTC. It codes for CASSQDPLRSYNEQFF.

There are many counts of this clonotype. This chain uses TRBV5-1 with TRBJ2-5; TRBD2 aligns across 7 bases. Per germline, CDR1 SGHRS and CDR2 YFSETQ. The CDR3 is made up of 14 amino acids. The V gene end was trimmed by 1 base and the J gene end by 5 bases; junction bases not matched to a gene: 5. The DNA of the CDR3 is TGCGCCAGCAGCTTGTTGACTAGCCGGGAGACCCAGTACTTC. It specifies CASSLLTSRETQYF.

At least ten counts were recorded for this clonotype. In DNA form, the CDR3 reads TGTGCCAGCAGCTCTAGCGGATACAATGAGCAGTTCTTC. Translation gives CASSSSGYNEQFF. This rearrangement joins TRBV7-6 to TRBJ2-1; 7 bases line up with TRBD2. CDR3 length equals 13 residues. V lost 4 bases to trimming and J lost 4 bases; unmatched junction nucleotides: 1. Per germline, CDR1 SGHVS and CDR2 FNYEAQ.

This clonotype was detected many times. V gene TRBV20-1 combines with J gene TRBJ2-3, with 7 bases aligning to TRBD1. The V gene end was trimmed by 5 bases and the J gene end by 2 bases; junction bases not matched to a gene: 7. Germline CDR1 DFQATT, CDR2 SNEGSKA (reference sequence). The CDR3 extends over 14 amino acids. CDR3 loop: CSAEDRALTDTQYF. The DNA of the CDR3 is TGCAGTGCTGAAGACAGGGCCCTCACAGATACGCAGTATTTT.

This clonotype was recorded many times. This sequence joins TRBV20-1 and TRBJ2-7, with D perhaps TRBD1 (5 bases). The CDR3 totals 14 residues. Germline V gene sequence: CDR1 DFQATT, CDR2 SNEGSKA (reference sequence). V was trimmed by 0 bases and J by 3 bases, leaving 12 bases between them. DNA for the CDR3: TGCAGTGCTAGAGATCCTAAGGGGCTCTACGAGCAGTACTTC. This sequence encodes CSARDPKGLYEQYF.

This clonotype was counted ten times or more. This chain uses TRBV18 with TRBJ1-2; 8 nucleotides line up with TRBD1. The V gene's germline CDR1 is KGHSH and CDR2 LQKENI. This CDR3 is built from 17 residues. The V and J ends lost 6 bases and 4 bases, in that order; junction bases with no gene match: 16. CDR3 DNA sequence: TGTGCCAGCTCTCTTGGACAGGGAGACGTATACGGCTATGGCTACACCTTC. Amino acids: CASSLGQGDVYGYGYTF.

This clonotype was found many times. The chain couples TRBV24-1 to TRBJ2-3; D uncertain. Germline CDR1 reads KGHDR; CDR2 reads SFDVKD. The CDR3 totals 17 residues. V was shortened by 4 bases and J by 0 bases, with 16 bases between the two germline ends. In nucleotides, the CDR3 is TGTGCCACCAGTGACCACGCTACCGGGCCGAGCACAGATACGCAGTATTTT. Translation: CATSDHATGPSTDTQYF.

This clonotype was seen repeatedly, ten times or more. The rearrangement uses TRBV10-3 and TRBJ2-7, with D tentatively TRBD2 (5 bases). CDR3 size: 15 residues. With 0 bases removed from V and 1 base from J, the gap between germline ends came to 10 bases. From germline, CDR1 is ENHRY and CDR2 SYGVKD. CDR3 nucleotides: TGTGCCATCAGTGAGTCGAGGGTGATGTCCTACGAGCAGTACTTC. It specifies CAISESRVMSYEQYF.

Many counts were recorded for this clonotype. V gene TRBV6-6 combines with J gene TRBJ2-7; 8 bases are shared with TRBD1. CDR1 is MNHNY and CDR2 is SVGAGI in the germline V gene (reference sequence). Unmatched junction bases numbered 8, after V lost 8 bases and J lost 2 bases. The CDR3 totals 14 residues. The chain's CDR3 is CASLRTGLTYEQYF. CDR3 DNA: TGTGCCAGCCTCAGGACAGGGCTAACCTACGAGCAGTACTTC.

In its sample, this clonotype was seen many times. The rearrangement uses TRBV21-1 and TRBJ2-7; whether TRBD1, the table's D call, matches the DNA was not checked. TRBV21-1 is a recognized pseudogene. The CDR3 runs to 16 residues. As DNA, the CDR3 is TGTGCCAGCAGCAAAGCCAGGGACAGGGGGCAGTACGAGCAGTACTTC. Encoded protein: CASSKARDRGQYEQYF.

This clonotype was counted many times. This rearrangement joins TRBV20-1 to TRBJ2-5; either TRBD1 or TRBD2 may fit D (6 bases each). CDR1 is DFQATT and CDR2 is SNEGSKA in the germline V gene (reference sequence). The V gene lost 6 bases and the J gene lost 9 bases, with 20 bases spanning the gap. The CDR3 has 13 residues. The chain's CDR3 is CSAQKGGTGAQYF. CDR3 coding DNA: TGCAGTGCCCAGAAAGGGGGAACGGGGGCCCAGTACTTC.

Ten or more counts support this clonotype. CDR3 coding DNA: TGTGCCAGCAGCCTACAGGGGACGGACTATGGCTACACCTTC. Protein: CASSLQGTDYGYTF. J is TRBJ1-2 and V is TRBV7-9; 7 bases align to TRBD1. The CDR3 covers 14 residues. In germline, CDR1 is SEHNR, CDR2 FQNEAQ (reference sequence). Germline trimming cut 5 bases from V and 3 bases from J; bases unmatched to any gene: 6.

This clonotype was counted many times. The V gene is TRBV7-6, the J gene TRBJ2-2, with D possibly being TRBD1 or TRBD2 (6 bases each). The CDR3 runs 16 residues. Between the trimmed V and J ends, which lost 3 bases and 2 bases, there was a span of 13 bases. Germline lookup yields CDR1 SGHVS and CDR2 FNYEAQ. The CDR3 DNA sequence: TGTGCCAGCAGCTTTTACGGGGGCCTTAACACCGGGGAGCTGTTTTTT. It is translated as CASSFYGGLNTGELFF.

This clonotype was picked up many times. This chain links TRBV6-6 with TRBJ2-2, with TRBD2 as a possible D gene (6 bases). CDR3 length equals 14 residues. Germline V gene sequence: CDR1 MNHNY, CDR2 SVGAGI (reference sequence). V lost 7 bases, J lost 4 bases, and 13 bases lay in between. As DNA, the CDR3 is TGTGCCAGCACGTTTGCGGGGCCCACCGGGGAGCTGTTTTTT. It is translated as CASTFAGPTGELFF.

Many counts were recorded for this clonotype. J is TRBJ2-1 and V is TRBV4-1; D call uncertain. V was clipped by 1 base and J by 9 bases, with 13 bases between them. Germline V gives CDR1 MGHRA, CDR2 YSYEKL. CDR3 length equals 14 residues. This CDR3 reads CASSQGVFRREQFF. The CDR3 DNA reads TGCGCCAGCAGCCAAGGAGTCTTCCGGCGTGAGCAGTTCTTC.

This clonotype was recorded many times. This chain joins TRBV4-2 and TRBJ2-3; TRBD2 aligns across 11 bases. This CDR3 comprises 16 residues. Germline V gene lookup returns CDR1 LGHNA and CDR2 YNFKEQ. With V trimmed by 1 base and J by 9 bases, 9 bases remained unmatched. In DNA, the CDR3 is TGTGCCAGCAGCCAAGTTGGGCTAGCGGGGGGAAGAACGCAGTATTTT. Amino acid sequence: CASSQVGLAGGRTQYF.

This clonotype came up many times. This chain links TRBV5-4 with TRBJ1-1; the match to TRBD1 covers 7 bases. Germline-derived CDR1 and CDR2 are SGHNT and YYREEE (reference sequence). CDR3 size: 15 residues. V lost 1 base to trimming and J lost 3 bases; unmatched junction nucleotides: 6. CDR3 sequence (DNA): TGTGCCAGCAGCTTGTCGAGGGGGCAGGACACTGAAGCTTTCTTT. Amino acids: CASSLSRGQDTEAFF.

At least ten counts were recorded for this clonotype. The rearrangement joins TRBV5-1 to TRBJ2-1, with D perhaps matching TRBD1 (6 bases). Germline V gene lookup returns CDR1 SGHRS and CDR2 YFSETQ. With 1 base removed from V and 9 bases from J, the gap between germline ends came to 17 bases. This CDR3 spans 15 amino acids. The CDR3 sequence: CASSLQGRGPGEQFF. CDR3 DNA sequence: TGCGCCAGCAGCTTGCAGGGGCGCGGTCCAGGTGAGCAGTTCTTC.

This clonotype was seen a handful of times. The chain carries TRBV5-1 and TRBJ2-1; 10 bases agree with TRBD1. Germline loops: CDR1 SGHRS, CDR2 YFSETQ. The CDR3 consists of 15 residues. V was pared by 1 base and J by 9 bases, with 7 bases of the junction left unmatched. The CDR3 region is CASSLRTGGPGEQFF. In DNA form, the CDR3 reads TGCGCCAGCAGCTTGAGGACAGGGGGACCGGGTGAGCAGTTCTTC.

The chain has TRBV20-1 and TRBJ2-7, with unresolved D. Looked up from germline, CDR1 is DFQATT and CDR2 is SNEGSKA (reference sequence). CDR3 size: 14 residues. Between the trimmed V and J ends, which lost 6 bases and 4 bases, there was a span of 19 bases. CDR3 in amino acids: CSALGRGRAYEQYF. The CDR3 nucleotides read TGCAGTGCACTCGGACGTGGCCGGGCATACGAGCAGTACTTC.

This clonotype was detected many times. The rearrangement joins TRBV7-9 to TRBJ2-7; 8 nucleotides match TRBD2. The junction had 5 bases not matched to a gene; V was cut back by 5 bases and J by 2 bases. The CDR3 length is 14 residues. In germline, CDR1 is SEHNR, CDR2 FQNEAQ (reference sequence). DNA for the CDR3: TGTGCCAGCAGCACGGGGGGGCAGCCCTACGAGCAGTACTTC. It translates to CASSTGGQPYEQYF.

This clonotype appeared many times. The chain joins TRBV20-1 to TRBJ2-7, with TRBD1 matching over 7 bases. CDR3 length: 15 amino acids. In germline, CDR1 is DFQATT, CDR2 SNEGSKA (reference sequence). After removal of 3 bases from V and 7 bases from J, the junction contained 15 bases not matched to a gene. The CDR3 DNA reads TGCAGTGCTAGCAACGCGAGACAGGGATTACGGGAGCAGTACTTC. Translated: CSASNARQGLREQYF.

This clonotype was observed at least ten times. This sequence joins TRBV24-1 and TRBJ2-1, with 9 bases that match TRBD2. This CDR3 has 13 residues. With 5 bases clipped from V and 8 bases from J, the junction kept 3 bases outside the gene matches. Germline V lookup: CDR1 KGHDR, CDR2 SFDVKD. CDR3 in DNA: TGTGCCACCAGTGTAGCGGGGGATGATGAGCAGTTCTTC. Translated, it gives CATSVAGDDEQFF.

This clonotype was seen repeatedly, ten times or more. The V gene is TRBV4-1, the J gene TRBJ1-2; D possibly corresponds to TRBD1 (6 bases). The CDR3 totals 13 residues. In germline, CDR1 is MGHRA, CDR2 YSYEKL. Trimming pared 5 bases from V and 5 bases from J, leaving 12 bases between. This CDR3 is CASSEGQSYGYTF. In nucleotides, the CDR3 is TGCGCCAGCAGCGAAGGACAGAGTTATGGCTACACCTTC.

This clonotype was seen ten or more times. This rearrangement joins TRBV7-6 to TRBJ1-6; D unresolved. This CDR3 spans 14 amino acids. The germline gives CDR1 SGHVS, CDR2 FNYEAQ. Trimming stripped 1 base from V and 7 bases from J, with 8 bases between. The CDR3 region is CASSLGRSNSPLHF. The CDR3 coding sequence is TGTGCCAGCAGCTTAGGTCGGTCAAATTCACCCCTCCACTTT.

This clonotype was picked up many times. The V and J genes are TRBV9 and TRBJ2-7; D possibly corresponds to TRBD2 (5 bases). Germline loops: CDR1 SGDLS, CDR2 YYNGEE. The CDR3 sequence is 14 residues long. Between the trimmed V and J ends, which lost 0 bases and 0 bases, there was a span of 7 bases. The DNA for the CDR3 is TGTGCCAGCAGCGTAGATAGCGCCTCCTACGAGCAGTACTTC. It encodes CASSVDSASYEQYF.

This clonotype was seen repeatedly, ten times or more. The chain links TRBV5-1 to TRBJ1-1; D not certain. This CDR3 comprises 13 residues. Germline assignment: CDR1 SGHRS and CDR2 YFSETQ. V was pared by 2 bases and J by 6 bases, with 11 bases between. CDR3 bases: TGCGCCAGCAGCTTCGTAGACCAGCCTGAAGCTTTCTTT. It yields the protein CASSFVDQPEAFF. The variable domain in full, completed from reference TRBV5-1 and TRBJ1-1, reads KAGVTQTPRYLIKTRGQQVTLSCSPISGHRSVSWYQQTPGQGLQFLFEYFSETQRNKGNFPGRFSGRQFSNSRSEMNVSTLELGDSALYLCASSFVDQPEAFFGQGTRLTVV.

This clonotype has a count of ten or more. The chain couples TRBV7-2 to TRBJ2-7, with 7 bases identical to TRBD1. Germline loops: CDR1 SGHTA, CDR2 FQGNSA. The CDR3 sequence is 15 residues long. The ends lost 5 bases at V and 0 bases at J; junction bases unmatched: 7. CDR3 in DNA: TGTGCCAGCAGCCCTCAGACAGGGCCCTCCTACGAGCAGTACTTC. It is translated as CASSPQTGPSYEQYF.

This clonotype was detected many times. This chain joins TRBV5-6 and TRBJ1-2; 8 bases match TRBD1. Per germline, CDR1 SGHDT and CDR2 YYEEEE. With V trimmed by 4 bases and J by 7 bases, 6 bases remained unmatched. The CDR3 spans 13 residues. CDR3 sequence: CASSPDRAVGYTF. The CDR3 DNA sequence: TGTGCCAGCAGCCCGGACAGGGCGGTTGGCTACACCTTC.

This clonotype has a count of ten or more. The rearrangement joins TRBV5-1 to TRBJ2-7; D gene ambiguous. The CDR3 runs to 13 residues. V dropped 1 base and J dropped 6 bases, with 11 bases sitting between them. CDR1 is SGHRS, CDR2 YFSETQ, per germline. The chain's CDR3 is CASSLQPVGEQYF. The CDR3 DNA sequence: TGCGCCAGCAGCTTGCAGCCCGTGGGCGAGCAGTACTTC. Based on the CDR3 plus reference TRBV5-1 and TRBJ2-7, the full variable domain is KAGVTQTPRYLIKTRGQQVTLSCSPISGHRSVSWYQQTPGQGLQFLFEYFSETQRNKGNFPGRFSGRQFSNSRSEMNVSTLELGDSALYLCASSLQPVGEQYFGPGTRLTVT.